The sequence of this T cell receptor beta chain was determined in a study of T cells in localized non-small cell lung cancer (dated by TCRdb to the early 2020s). Turning to the overall study: Comparing tumors with uninvolved tumor-adjacent lungs, the study looked at the T cell repertoires of fewer than 250 patients with early-stage NSCLC. The cohort comprised 200 to 300 treatment-naïve NSCLC patients with resected, localized lung tumors. The mean age of the NSCLC patients was roughly 63 years, with approximately 130 men and 85 to 110 women.

The immunoSEQ Assay was used to sequence TCR beta CDR3 regions from DNA. For the original study's pipeline: To compute T cell density, TCR beta template counts were normalized to usable DNA, which was estimated by amplifying housekeeping genes. The preseqR package was used to estimate richness by extrapolating to 400,000 templates for PBMC samples and to 120,000 templates for tissue samples. Clonality was defined as one minus Pielou's evenness. Tissue-enriched TCRs were identified through differential abundance testing performed on productive amino-acid clonotypes, with a minimum total count of 5 and an alpha of 0.1. The Jaccard Index and the Morisita Overlap Index were used to measure repertoire overlap between compartments. GLIPH clustered TCR beta CDR3s with public tetramer-defined viral CDR3s; viral motifs required at least three viral sequences plus V-gene enrichment. TCRdb provides this immuneACCESS table in a form limited to in-frame rearrangements. Some clones are lacking; in checked studies, under half of them reflect an unresolved V gene, and why the rest are absent is not known. V and J calls and clone size are copied from that table; D and trimming were computed from the DNA. The sample table records under 55,000 clones; roughly 75% of these occur just once. Of the sample, about 4% falls within the top ten clones.

What the study reported, not specific to this receptor: Higher blood T cell density associated with longer overall survival, while higher adjacent-lung clonality associated with shorter survival. Multi-region tumor sequencing was not performed, so intratumor heterogeneity could not be excluded. The highest T cell clonality was observed in uninvolved tumor-adjacent lung, where clonality exceeded that of tumor, suggesting that antigenic responses were more focused in uninvolved tumor-adjacent lung. Because the study design was exploratory, TCR variables were selected using unadjusted p-values without false-discovery rate correction. A median of approximately 53 of the top 100 tumor clones turned up in the paired uninvolved adjacent lung, and under 30 of those clones also ranked among the top 100 of that same adjacent lung.

The sample holds a few counts of this clone. The clone's antigen remains unknown. The sample holds no much larger clone one base away, and base qualities are not on file. At diagnosis, tumor, uninvolved tumor-adjacent lung and peripheral blood were collected and then preserved as a mix of FFPE and fresh-frozen material. For TCR repertoire profiling, blood samples were analyzed in the form of peripheral blood mononuclear cells. Germline trimming amounts to 8 bases on V and 5 bases on J, with 5 as the count of junction bases outside the gene matches. The cysteine opens and the phenylalanine closes a CDR3 of 12 amino acids. Just CDR3 DNA is preserved here, 36 bases in frame from base 1. The germline V gene encodes CDR1 LNHDA and CDR2 SQIVND (reference sequence).

The receptor's source is a woman aged 40 to 75 with stage II lung adenocarcinoma. The V and J segments used are TRBV19 and TRBJ1-1, and TRBD1 aligns with 7 junction nucleotides. Specimen: PBMCs, collected before any cancer treatment. The bases read TGTGCCAGTGCCGAGGGGGCTACTGAAGCTTTCTTT. Its protein is CASAEGATEAFF. The CDR3 plus the reference TRBV19 and TRBJ1-1 genes for the other parts give the full variable domain: DGGITQSPKYLFRKEGQNVTLSCEQNLNHDAMYWYRQDPGQGLRLIYYSQIVNDFQKGDIAEGYSVSREKKESFPLTVTSAQKNPTAFYLCASAEGATEAFFGQGTRLTVV.